This T cell receptor (beta chain) was identified during a study of regulatory T cells in long-lasting Graves disease. This CDR3 spans 14 amino acids. The V segment lost 1 base and the J segment 9 bases; nucleotides outside the gene matches: 6. The germline CDR1 and CDR2 sequences are SEHNR and FQNEAQ (reference sequence). Study-wide results and limits: Newly diagnosed disease favored TRBV20-1 and TRBJ2-1 over persistent disease.

To make TCR beta libraries, researchers used iRepertoire HTBI primers and Arm-PCR of CDR3 regions. TCRdb independently ran MiXCR on the multiplex PCR reads; one entry per CDR3 protein. Among more than 300,000 distinct CDR3 sequences listed, roughly 16% were seen once. In this sample, this clonotype turned up many times. The antigen remains undetermined. Time point of the sample: newly diagnosed GD, antithyroid drugs for less than 3 months. After RNA was extracted from PBMCs, the TCR library was made from it. The data were also submitted as part of a second study, on T cells in Graves' hyperthyroidism and ophthalmopathy. Per that paper: Uncontrolled infection, other autoimmune disease, pregnancy or lactation disqualified patients from enrolment.

The receptor was isolated from a woman in her late teens or twenties with Graves disease. J is TRBJ2-1 and V is TRBV7-9, with 7 bases matching TRBD2. This material consisted of peripheral blood mononuclear cells (PBMCs), taken at new diagnosis, from a patient treated with antithyroid drugs. The CDR3 region has the DNA TGTGCCAGCAGCTTAGGCGGGAGCTCAGCTGAGCAGTTCTTC. This sequence encodes CASSLGGSSAEQFF.